These T cell receptor beta chains were read from a single sample in a study of T cell responses to AZD1222 COVID-19 vaccine. TCRdb keeps only in-frame clones here, not all; method: immunoSEQ multiplex PCR. The sample contains 110,000 to 150,000 clones, approximately 90% of which appear only once. The sample was peripheral blood, taken on day 0 of AZD1222 vaccination. All receptors derive from an adult in good health. The CDR3 runs from the conserved cysteine through the conserved F or W. D genes are given only for firm matches. Clone size is given for some rows only: seen once, a few or many times, or a class if the clone is expanded.

>TRBV28|14|TRBJ1-1|.|.
TGTGCCAGCAGTTTAGGGAGAAGAGGCACTGAAGCTTTCTTT
CASSLGRRGTEAFF
>TRBV7-6|12|TRBJ1-5|.|.
TGTGCCAGCAGCCCCCGGGATCAGCCCCAGCATTTT
CASSPRDQPQHF
>TRBV2|12|TRBJ1-1|.|.
TGTGCTCGAGGGGCATCCCGCACTGAAGCTTTCTTT
CARGASRTEAFF
>TRBV27|18|TRBJ1-5|TRBD1|.
TGTGCCAGCAGTTTATTAGCGACTGGACGGGACAGGGTTTTGCCCCAGCATTTT
CASSLLATGRDRVLPQHF
>TRBV28|14|TRBJ1-1|.|.
TGTGCCAGCACCAGGCCCGGGGAGAACACTGAAGCTTTCTTT
CASTRPGENTEAFF
>TRBV6-5|13|TRBJ1-5|.|few
TGTGCCAGCAGTTTGTATAGGAATCAGCCCCAGCATTTT
CASSLYRNQPQHF
>TRBV2|15|TRBJ1-5|.|.
TGTGCCAGCAGTGATTTAGGGGGGGGTAGCCAGCCCCAGCATTTT
CASSDLGGGSQPQHF
>TRBV4-2|14|TRBJ2-7|.|.
TGTGCCAGCAGCCAAGAAGGACAGATCTACGAGCAGTACTTC
CASSQEGQIYEQYF
>TRBV28|16|TRBJ2-7|TRBD2|once
TGTGCCAGCAGTTTATTGGGTAGCGGGATTTCCTACGAGCAGTACTTC
CASSLLGSGISYEQYF
>TRBV6-6|17|TRBJ2-1|TRBD2|.
TGTGCCAGCAGCCGATATTTAGCGGGAGGGCCGTACAATGAGCAGTTCTTC
CASSRYLAGGPYNEQFF
>TRBV7-8|16|TRBJ2-6|TRBD2|.
TGTGCCTCTCTCGCTAGCGGGAGGACTGGGGCCAACGTCCTGACTTTC
CASLASGRTGANVLTF